What follows describes a single TCR beta chain. The antigen remains unidentified. The sample is drawn from a study of PD-1 blockade in classical Hodgkin lymphoma. Study at large: Patients were treated with nivolumab at 3 mg/kg, and this was given intravenously every 2 weeks. Study-wide points: Exclusion was applied to patients who started nivolumab under 1 year after ASCT.

The protocol was immunoSEQ multiplex PCR, while the TCRdb copy is restricted to in-frame clones and leaves out a portion. The repertoire has tens of thousands of clones, around nine tenths of them found once; the top ten carry roughly 0.23%. CDR1 is SGHTA and CDR2 is FQGNSA in the germline V gene. The V and J ends lost 0 bases and 6 bases, in that order; junction bases with no gene match: 9. The CDR3 runs to 16 residues. All patients relapsed after autologous stem cell transplantation, and brentuximab vedotin exposure varied. The study purified CD4+ T cells from thawed PBMCs using magnetic negative selection.

This TCR came from a human donor with classical Hodgkin lymphoma. The material sequenced was CD4+ T cells from blood, taken at baseline. V gene TRBV7-2 combines with J gene TRBJ2-3, with 7 bases lining up with TRBD2. CDR3 in DNA: TGTGCCAGCAGCTTAGCCTCGGGCGGGAGAGCGGATACGCAGTATTTT. Translating it yields CASSLASGGRADTQYF.